The clone carrying this T cell receptor beta chain was detected a few times. This CDR3 has 16 amino acids. Germline V CDR1 and CDR2: SGHNT, YYREEE (reference sequence). The junction had 6 bases not matched to a gene; V was cut back by 2 bases and J by 0 bases. Starting from around 500 ng of total RNA, TCR libraries were made with linear amplification. TCRdb ran MiXCR on the reads and lists one entry per CDR3 protein. The repertoire consists of roughly 200,000 distinct CDR3 sequences, with nearly 75% occurring once and the leading ten covering roughly 2.4%. The data were obtained in a study of healthy donors' naive CD4 and CD8 T cells.

The chain joins TRBV5-4 to TRBJ2-3; 7 positions match TRBD2. This sequence originates from a pool of human donors in good health; the sample pools cells from several healthy donors. The source material was naive CD4+ and CD8+ T cells sorted from blood, pooled from several donors. In nucleotides, the CDR3 is TGTGCCAGCAGCTTCCCGGGAGGACCGAGCACAGATACGCAGTATTTT. Translated, it gives CASSFPGGPSTDTQYF.